The entry below gives a single TCR beta chain sequence along with its context. One entry per CDR3 protein, called by TCRdb with MiXCR from the 5' RACE reads. The sample consists of 350,000 or so distinct CDR3 sequences, about 8.3% of them appearing once. The data stem from a study of T cells after yellow fever vaccination. Trimming stripped 1 base from V and 0 bases from J, with 17 bases between. The CDR3 runs to 18 residues. Per the germline V gene, CDR1 is SGDLS and CDR2 is YYNGEE. This chain joins TRBV9 and TRBJ2-1; either TRBD1 or TRBD2 may supply D (5 bases each). The specimen comprised PBMCs, sampled 35 to 50 days after the first yellow fever vaccination. This sequence originates from a young man who received the YFV17D yellow fever vaccine. The CDR3, as DNA: TGTGCCAGCAGCGTATCTTTGGCCGGGACCAACTCCTACAATGAGCAGTTCTTC. As protein: CASSVSLAGTNSYNEQFF.